This TCR beta chain was sequenced for a study of cytomegalovirus exposure and HLA in healthy donors. General study points: Analysis performed later found around 15,000 TCR beta sequences associated with HLA alleles at 0.05 false discovery rate.

In the case of this clone: The antigen is not known.

PCR used 60 Vbeta primers and 13 Jbeta primers. Libraries were prepared by immunoSEQ multiplex PCR; TCRdb keeps only in-frame clonotypes and omits some of them. The table records 92,000 or so clones, 65% of them present only once. Germline V CDR1 and CDR2: MNHEY, SVGAGI. CDR3 size: 14 residues. Trimming cost V 2 bases and J 2 bases; bases outside gene matches: 0. The sequenced material came from PBMCs. The TCR comes from a woman between 45 and 65 years old in good health and CMV-seropositive. The chain combines TRBV6-5 with TRBJ1-2; the match to TRBD1 covers 9 bases. CDR3 sequence (DNA): TGTGCCAGCAGTTACGGGACAGGGAACTATGGCTACACCTTC. Its protein is CASSYGTGNYGYTF.